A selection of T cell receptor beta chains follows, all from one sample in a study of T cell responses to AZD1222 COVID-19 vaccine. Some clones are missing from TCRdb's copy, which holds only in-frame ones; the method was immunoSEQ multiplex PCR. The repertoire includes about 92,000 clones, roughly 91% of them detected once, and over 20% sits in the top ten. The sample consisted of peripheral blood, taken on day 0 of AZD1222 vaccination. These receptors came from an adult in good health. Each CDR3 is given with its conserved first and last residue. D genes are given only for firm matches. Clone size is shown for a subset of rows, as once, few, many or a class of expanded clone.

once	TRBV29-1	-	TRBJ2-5	CSVRLARETQYF	TGCAGCGTTAGGCTAGCCCGGGAGACCCAGTACTTC
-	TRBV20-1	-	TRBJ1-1	CSASRNTEAFF	TGCAGTGCTAGCCGCAACACTGAAGCTTTCTTT
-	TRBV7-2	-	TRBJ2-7	CASSFEGNGPYEQYF	TGTGCCAGCAGCTTTGAGGGAAACGGGCCCTACGAGCAGTACTTC
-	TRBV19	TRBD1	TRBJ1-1	CASSSGQGPTEAFF	TGTGCCAGTAGTTCCGGACAGGGCCCCACTGAAGCTTTCTTT
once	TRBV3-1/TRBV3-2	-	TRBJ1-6	CASSQEGVYNSPLHF	TGTGCCAGCAGCCAAGAGGGAGTCTATAATTCACCCCTCCACTTT
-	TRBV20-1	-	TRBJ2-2	CSASRGRELFF	TGCAGTGCTAGTCGCGGTAGGGAGCTGTTTTTT
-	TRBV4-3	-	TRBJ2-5	CASSQEITGTQYF	TGCGCCAGCAGCCAAGAAATCACAGGGACCCAGTACTTC
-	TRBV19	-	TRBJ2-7	CASSIEGPDNSYEQYF	TGTGCCAGTAGTATAGAGGGACCGGACAACTCCTACGAGCAGTACTTC
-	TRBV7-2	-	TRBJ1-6	CASSLGPHANSPLHF	TGTGCCAGCAGCTTAGGACCGCACGCTAATTCACCCCTCCACTTT
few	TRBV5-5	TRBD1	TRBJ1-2	CASSRGTGRNNNYGYTF	TGTGCCAGCAGCAGAGGGACAGGCCGAAACAATAACTATGGCTACACCTTC
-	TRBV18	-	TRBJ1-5	CASSPDSNQPQHF	TGTGCCAGCTCACCAGACAGCAATCAGCCCCAGCATTTT
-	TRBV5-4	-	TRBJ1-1	CASSLRTEHTEAFF	TGTGCCAGCAGCCTCAGGACGGAACACACTGAAGCTTTCTTT
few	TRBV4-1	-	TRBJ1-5	CASSPTVNEPQHF	TGCGCCAGCAGCCCGACGGTGAACGAGCCCCAGCATTTT
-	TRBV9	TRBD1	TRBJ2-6	CASSIQAGQGAFAGANVLTF	TGTGCCAGCAGCATTCAGGCGGGACAGGGGGCTTTCGCTGGGGCCAACGTCCTGACTTTC
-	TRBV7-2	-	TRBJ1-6	CASSLGGNNSPLHF	TGTGCCAGCAGCTTAGGGGGGAATAATTCACCCCTCCACTTT
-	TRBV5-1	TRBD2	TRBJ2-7	CASGSGSSYEQYF	TGCGCCAGCGGTAGCGGGTCGTCCTACGAGCAGTACTTC
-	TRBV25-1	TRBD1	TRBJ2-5	CASSEFRGQETQYF	TGTGCCAGCAGTGAATTCAGGGGGCAAGAGACCCAGTACTTC
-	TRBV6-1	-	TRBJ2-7	CASSEAGAPYEQYF	TGTGCCAGCAGTGAAGCGGGGGCTCCATACGAGCAGTACTTC
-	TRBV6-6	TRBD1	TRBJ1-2	CASSYSPGTGLYGYTF	TGTGCCAGCAGTTACTCTCCCGGGACAGGGTTGTATGGCTACACCTTC
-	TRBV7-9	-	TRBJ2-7	CASSSGGSSTYEQYF	TGTGCCAGCAGCTCCGGAGGGAGCTCGACCTACGAGCAGTACTTC
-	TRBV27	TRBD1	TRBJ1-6	CASSFLTGGGHNSPLHF	TGTGCCAGCAGTTTTCTGACAGGGGGCGGCCATAATTCACCCCTCCACTTT
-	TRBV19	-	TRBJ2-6	CASKKASGANVLTF	TGTGCCAGTAAGAAAGCCTCTGGGGCCAACGTCCTGACTTTC
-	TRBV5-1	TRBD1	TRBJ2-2	CASSQVPPGQGATGELFF	TGCGCCAGCAGCCAAGTACCCCCGGGACAGGGGGCCACCGGGGAGCTGTTTTTT
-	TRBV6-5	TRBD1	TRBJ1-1	CASGLPGRGGTEAFF	TGTGCCAGCGGCCTGCCGGGCAGGGGGGGGACTGAAGCTTTCTTT
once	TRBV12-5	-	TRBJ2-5	CASTPPALRETQYF	TGTGCTAGCACACCCCCGGCACTGCGTGAGACCCAGTACTTC
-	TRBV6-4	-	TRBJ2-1	CASSESRGAGNEQFF	TGTGCCAGCAGTGAGTCCCGGGGGGCCGGGAATGAGCAGTTCTTC
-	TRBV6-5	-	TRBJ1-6	CASSYRAVGNSPLHF	TGTGCCAGCAGTTACCGGGCGGTTGGAAATTCACCCCTCCACTTT
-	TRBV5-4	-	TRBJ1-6	CASSLDGVNSPLHF	TGTGCCAGCAGCCTCGACGGAGTCAATTCACCCCTCCACTTT
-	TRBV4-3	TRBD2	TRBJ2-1	CASSQVPSGDYNEQFF	TGCGCCAGCAGCCAAGTACCAAGCGGGGACTACAATGAGCAGTTCTTC
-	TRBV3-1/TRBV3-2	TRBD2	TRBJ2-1	CASSQAGLAGGNEQFF	TGTGCCAGCAGCCAAGCGGGACTAGCGGGGGGAAATGAGCAGTTCTTC
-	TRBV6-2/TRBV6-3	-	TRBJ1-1	CASSYSYSPSAFF	TGTGCCAGCAGTTACTCATATTCCCCCTCCGCTTTCTTT
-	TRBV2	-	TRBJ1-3	CASSTDSRSGNTIYF	TGTGCCAGCAGTACCGACAGCCGCTCTGGAAACACCATATATTTT
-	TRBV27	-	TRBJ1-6	CASRVTLPTAPLHF	TGTGCCAGCAGGGTCACACTTCCGACCGCCCCCCTCCACTTT
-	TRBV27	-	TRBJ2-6	CASSFIWAGANVLTF	TGTGCCAGCAGTTTCATCTGGGCTGGGGCCAACGTCCTGACTTTC
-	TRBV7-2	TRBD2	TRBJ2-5	CASSLRLAGAETQYF	TGTGCCAGCAGCTTAAGACTAGCGGGGGCGGAGACCCAGTACTTC
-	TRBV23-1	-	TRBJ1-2	CASSQSKLVDTGWPNYGYTF	TGCGCCAGCAGTCAATCCAAGTTAGTGGACACAGGCTGGCCTAACTATGGCTACACCTTC
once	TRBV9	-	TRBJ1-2	CASSVDTGSGYTF	TGTGCCAGCAGCGTAGACACGGGGAGTGGCTACACCTTC
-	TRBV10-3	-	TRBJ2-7	CAIGDTREQYF	TGTGCCATCGGAGACACGCGAGAGCAGTACTTC
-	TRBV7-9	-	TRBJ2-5	CASSHGTQETQYF	TGTGCCAGCAGCCACGGAACTCAAGAGACCCAGTACTTC
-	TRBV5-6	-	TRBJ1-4	CASSFGLGEKLFF	TGTGCCAGCAGCTTCGGGCTCGGTGAAAAACTGTTTTTT
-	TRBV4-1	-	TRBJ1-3	CASSPQGLRDSGNTIYF	TGCGCCAGCAGCCCACAAGGTCTTAGGGACTCTGGAAACACCATATATTTT
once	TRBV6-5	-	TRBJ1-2	CASSYSWGMGGYTF	TGTGCCAGCAGTTACTCCTGGGGGATGGGTGGCTACACCTTC
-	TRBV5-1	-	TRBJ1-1	CASSLVGVNTEAFF	TGCGCCAGCAGCTTGGTAGGGGTGAACACTGAAGCTTTCTTT
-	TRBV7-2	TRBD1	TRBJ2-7	CASSLQGEREQYF	TGTGCCAGCAGCTTACAGGGGGAGCGCGAGCAGTACTTC
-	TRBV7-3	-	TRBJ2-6	CASSSGGSGANVLTF	TGTGCCAGCAGCTCCGGGGGCTCTGGGGCCAACGTCCTGACTTTC